This T cell receptor (beta chain) came from a study of OX40 agonist ivuxolimab in advanced cancers. The wider study: Partial responses were seen in three patients, one with hepatocellular carcinoma and two with cutaneous melanoma.

Findings and caveats of the study: Dosing at 0.1 to 3.0 mg/kg was accompanied by clonal expansion of CD4+ and CD8+ blood T cells by week 6. CD8+ T cells showed, on average, more clonal expansion than CD4+ cells.

This clone was recorded only once. The antigen remains unidentified. CDR1 and CDR2 from the germline V gene are LNHDA and SQIVND (reference sequence). With 10 bases removed from V and 6 bases from J, the gap between germline ends came to 12 bases. The CDR3 is made up of 12 amino acids. The table came from immunoSEQ multiplex PCR; TCRdb's copy has only in-frame clones and leaves some out. Of more than 100,000 clones listed, 93% are singletons. The source was CD4+ or CD8+ T cells sorted from blood, collected in a trial of the OX40 agonist ivuxolimab. The source of this sequence is an adult with an advanced solid tumor such as melanoma, head and neck, liver or kidney cancer. The chain is built from TRBV19 and TRBJ2-2, with D possibly being TRBD1 (6 bases). The CDR3 region has the DNA TGTGCCACTAGAACAGGGCCCGGGGAGCTGTTTTTT. It translates to CATRTGPGELFF.